This entry is about one T cell receptor beta chain. The V end was cut by 0 bases, the J end by 7 bases, with 10 bases between. The germline V gene encodes CDR1 MDHEN and CDR2 SYDVKM. The CDR3 length is 14 residues. This sample was included in a study of metastatic and nonmetastatic thyroid tumors. TCRdb reanalyzed the PCR reads via MiXCR. Of approximately 40,000 clones in the sample, over 25% were seen once. Not a single patient had been given any form of treatment at any point before undergoing thyroid surgery. This sequence originates from a male donor with papillary thyroid cancer or a benign thyroid nodule (not recorded which). Some clones in this sample may be carry-over from other donors' samples. The sequencing sample was made of blood. The chain recombines TRBV28 with TRBJ1-5, with D uncertain. The DNA of the CDR3 is TGTGCCAGCAGTTTATGTCAGGTATACCAGCCCCAGCATTTT. It specifies CASSLCQVYQPQHF. Complete variable domain (other parts from reference TRBV28 and TRBJ1-5): DVKVTQSSRYLVKRTGEKVFLECVQDMDHENMFWYRQDPGLGLRLIYFSYDVKMKEKGDIPEGYSVSREKKERFSLILESASTNQTSMYLCASSLCQVYQPQHFGDGTRLSIL.